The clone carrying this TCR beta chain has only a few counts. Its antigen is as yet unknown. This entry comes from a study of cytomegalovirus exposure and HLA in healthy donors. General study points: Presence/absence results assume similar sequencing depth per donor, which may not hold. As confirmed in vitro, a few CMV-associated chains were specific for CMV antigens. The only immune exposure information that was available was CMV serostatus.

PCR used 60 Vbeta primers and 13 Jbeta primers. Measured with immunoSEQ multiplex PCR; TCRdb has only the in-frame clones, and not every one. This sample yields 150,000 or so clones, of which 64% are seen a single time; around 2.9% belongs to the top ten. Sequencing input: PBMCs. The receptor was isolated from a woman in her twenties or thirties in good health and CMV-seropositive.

The CDR3: CASRQLAGTDTQYF. CDR3 nucleotides: TGTGCCAGCAGACAACTAGCCGGGACAGATACGCAGTATTTT. The gene calls are TRBV2 and TRBJ2-3; the D gene is possibly TRBD2 (6 bases). Per germline, CDR1 SNHLY and CDR2 FYNNEI. The CDR3 is made up of 14 amino acids. Trimming pared 6 bases from V and 3 bases from J, leaving 13 bases between.